This is a list of T cell receptor beta chains from one sample in a study of HIV-infected patients and healthy controls. Using its own MiXCR run on the 5' RACE reads, TCRdb lists one record per CDR3 protein. Of some 25,000 distinct CDR3 sequences in the sample, 8.5% were seen once. Sequenced material: blood. These receptors were taken from an adult in good health. Each CDR3 is given with its conserved first and last residue. The order of the fields is V gene, D gene, J gene, clone size, CDR3 protein, CDR3 DNA. The D gene is left open where the match is weak. Only some rows state a clone size, as once, few, many or a class for expanded clones.

>TRBV12-3/TRBV12-4|-|TRBJ2-7|many
CASRSPRGEQYF
TGTGCCAGCAGATCACCCCGGGGCGAGCAGTACTTC
>TRBV4-2|-|TRBJ1-1|many
CASSQGRTEAFF
TGTGCCAGCAGCCAAGGGCGCACTGAAGCTTTCTTT
>TRBV7-9|TRBD1|TRBJ1-1|-
CASSLGQGGLNTEAFF
TGTGCCAGCAGCTTAGGACAGGGGGGCCTGAACACTGAAGCTTTCTTT
>TRBV6-5|-|TRBJ2-7|-
CASSLQVAGAYEQYF
TGTGCCAGCAGTTTACAGGTCGCTGGGGCCTACGAGCAGTACTTC
>TRBV20-1|TRBD2|TRBJ2-5|many
CSASSGTRVGETQYF
TGCAGTGCTAGCTCCGGGACTAGGGTGGGTGAGACCCAGTACTTC
>TRBV25-1|-|TRBJ1-3|many
CASNQAIEPIYF
TGTGCCAGCAACCAGGCGATCGAGCCCATATATTTT
>TRBV29-1|TRBD1|TRBJ1-1|many
CSAGQGALGTEAFF
TGCAGCGCAGGACAGGGAGCCTTAGGGACTGAAGCTTTCTTT
>TRBV9|-|TRBJ2-1|many
CASSVALNEQFF
TGTGCCAGCAGCGTAGCTTTGAATGAGCAGTTCTTC
>TRBV6-1|-|TRBJ2-3|many
CASSEGEADTQYF
TGTGCCAGCAGTGAAGGAGAGGCAGATACGCAGTATTTT
>TRBV7-3|-|TRBJ1-1|-
CASSLGGYGTEAFF
TGTGCCAGCAGCTTAGGTGGCTACGGCACTGAAGCTTTCTTT
>TRBV29-1|-|TRBJ1-5|many
CSVEENSNQPQHF
TGCAGCGTTGAGGAGAATAGCAATCAGCCCCAGCATTTT
>TRBV7-2|TRBD1|TRBJ1-3|many
CASSLRQGARSGNTIYF
TGTGCCAGCAGCTTAAGGCAGGGGGCCCGCTCTGGAAACACCATATATTTT
>TRBV11-2|TRBD1|TRBJ1-2|-
CASSLETGVGGYTF
TGTGCCAGCAGCTTAGAGACAGGGGTAGGCGGCTACACCTTC
>TRBV29-1|-|TRBJ2-3|-
CSGEKGADTQYF
TGCAGCGGTGAGAAGGGGGCAGATACGCAGTATTTT
>TRBV2|TRBD1|TRBJ1-5|few
CASSRDRDQPQHF
TGTGCCAGCAGCCGAGACAGGGATCAGCCCCAGCATTTT
>TRBV29-1|TRBD1|TRBJ1-2|medium-sized
CSVSTGTGIRYGYTF
TGCAGCGTTTCAACCGGGACAGGGATCCGTTATGGCTACACCTTC
>TRBV19|TRBD1|TRBJ1-5|many
CASSTPTGDVGNQPQHF
TGTGCCAGTAGTACCCCCACAGGGGATGTGGGCAATCAGCCCCAGCATTTT
>TRBV5-4|-|TRBJ1-2|-
CASSLQGMWYGYTF
TGTGCCAGCAGCTTGCAGGGGATGTGGTATGGCTACACCTTC
>TRBV6-5|-|TRBJ1-1|many
CASSYSRGEAFF
TGTGCCAGCAGTTACTCGAGGGGGGAAGCTTTCTTT